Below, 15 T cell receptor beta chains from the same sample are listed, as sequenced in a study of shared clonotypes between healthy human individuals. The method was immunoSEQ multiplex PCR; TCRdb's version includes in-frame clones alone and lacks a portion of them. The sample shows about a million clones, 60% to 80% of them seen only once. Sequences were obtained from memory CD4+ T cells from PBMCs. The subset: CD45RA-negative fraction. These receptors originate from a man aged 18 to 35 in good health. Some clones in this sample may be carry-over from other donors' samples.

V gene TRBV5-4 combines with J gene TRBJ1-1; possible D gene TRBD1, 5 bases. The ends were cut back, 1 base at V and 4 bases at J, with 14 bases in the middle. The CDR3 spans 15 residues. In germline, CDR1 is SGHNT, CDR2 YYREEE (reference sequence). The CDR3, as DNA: TGTGCCAGCAGCTTGTCACCGACAGAGATCACTGAAGCTTTCTTT. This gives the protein CASSLSPTEITEAFF.

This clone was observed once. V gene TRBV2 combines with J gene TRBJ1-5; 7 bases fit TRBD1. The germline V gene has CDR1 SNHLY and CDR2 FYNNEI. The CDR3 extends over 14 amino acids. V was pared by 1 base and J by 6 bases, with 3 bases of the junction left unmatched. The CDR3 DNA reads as TGTGCCAGCAGTGAAGACAGGGGAGTTCAGCCCCAGCATTTT. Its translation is CASSEDRGVQPQHF.

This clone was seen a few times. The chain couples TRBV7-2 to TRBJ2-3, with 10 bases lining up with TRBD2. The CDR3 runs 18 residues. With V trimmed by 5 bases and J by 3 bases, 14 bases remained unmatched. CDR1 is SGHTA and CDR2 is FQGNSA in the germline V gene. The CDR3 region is CASSLRTSGPLGTDTQYF. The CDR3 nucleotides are TGTGCCAGCAGCCTGAGGACTAGCGGCCCCCTGGGGACAGATACGCAGTATTTT.

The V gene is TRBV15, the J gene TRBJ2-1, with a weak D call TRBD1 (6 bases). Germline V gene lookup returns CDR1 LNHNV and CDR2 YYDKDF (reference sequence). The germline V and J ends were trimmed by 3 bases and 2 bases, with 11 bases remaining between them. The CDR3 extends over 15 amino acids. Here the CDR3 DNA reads TGTGCCACCAGCAGGGACAGAGGTACCTACAATGAGCAGTTCTTC. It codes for CATSRDRGTYNEQFF.

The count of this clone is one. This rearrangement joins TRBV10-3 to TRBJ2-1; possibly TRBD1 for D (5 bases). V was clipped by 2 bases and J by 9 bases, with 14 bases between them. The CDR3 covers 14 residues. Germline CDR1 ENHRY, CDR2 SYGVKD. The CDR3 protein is CAISEARAVREQFF. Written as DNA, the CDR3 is TGTGCCATCAGTGAGGCCAGGGCTGTGCGTGAGCAGTTCTTC.

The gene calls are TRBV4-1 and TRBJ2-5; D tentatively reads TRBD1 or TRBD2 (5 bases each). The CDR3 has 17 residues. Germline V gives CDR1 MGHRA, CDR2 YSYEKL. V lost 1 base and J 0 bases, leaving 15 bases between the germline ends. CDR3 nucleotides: TGCGCCAGCAGCCAAGTTAGGGGACGGAAAGACCAAGAGACCCAGTACTTC. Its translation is CASSQVRGRKDQETQYF.

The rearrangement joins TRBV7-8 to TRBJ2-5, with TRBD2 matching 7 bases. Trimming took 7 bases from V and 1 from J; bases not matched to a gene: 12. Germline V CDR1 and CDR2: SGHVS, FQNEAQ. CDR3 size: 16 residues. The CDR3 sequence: CASTPARSSGQETQYF. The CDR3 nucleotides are TGTGCCAGCACCCCCGCCAGGTCTAGCGGCCAAGAGACCCAGTACTTC.

The CDR3 is CASSYRRDSIPTGELFF. DNA for the CDR3: TGTGCCAGCAGCTACCGACGGGACAGCATCCCCACCGGGGAGCTGTTTTTT. V and J are TRBV13 and TRBJ2-2; 7 bases are a match to TRBD1. This CDR3 has 17 residues. Germline lookup yields CDR1 PRHDT and CDR2 FYEKMQ (reference sequence). After removal of 4 bases from V and 4 bases from J, the junction contained 12 bases not matched to a gene.

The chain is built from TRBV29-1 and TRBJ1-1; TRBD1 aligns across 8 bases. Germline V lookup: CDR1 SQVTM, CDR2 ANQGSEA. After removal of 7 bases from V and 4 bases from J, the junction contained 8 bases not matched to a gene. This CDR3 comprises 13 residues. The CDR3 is CSAASGQGTEAFF. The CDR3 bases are TGCAGCGCTGCCTCCGGACAGGGCACTGAAGCTTTCTTT.

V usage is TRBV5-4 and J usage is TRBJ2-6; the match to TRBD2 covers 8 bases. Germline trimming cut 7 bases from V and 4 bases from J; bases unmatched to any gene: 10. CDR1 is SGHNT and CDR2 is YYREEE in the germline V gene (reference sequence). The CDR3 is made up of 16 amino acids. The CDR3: CASSRGEGAGANVLTF. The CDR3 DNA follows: TGTGCCAGCTCGCGGGGGGAGGGCGCCGGGGCCAACGTCCTGACTTTC.

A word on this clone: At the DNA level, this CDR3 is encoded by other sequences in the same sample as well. In DNA form, the CDR3 reads TGCGCCAGCAGCTTGGTCTCAGGGATCTACAATGAGCAGTTCTTC. It yields the protein CASSLVSGIYNEQFF. This chain connects TRBV5-1 to TRBJ2-1; D might be TRBD1 (5 bases). CDR1 SGHRS and CDR2 YFSETQ come from the germline V gene. This CDR3 has 15 residues. With 0 bases removed from V and 3 bases from J, the gap between germline ends came to 10 bases.

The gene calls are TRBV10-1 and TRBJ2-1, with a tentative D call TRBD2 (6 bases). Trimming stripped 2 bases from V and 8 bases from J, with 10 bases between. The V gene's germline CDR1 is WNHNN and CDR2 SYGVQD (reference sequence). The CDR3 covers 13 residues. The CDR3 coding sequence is TGCGCCAGCAGTGAGGGTAGCGGCGATGAGCAGTTCTTC. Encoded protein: CASSEGSGDEQFF.

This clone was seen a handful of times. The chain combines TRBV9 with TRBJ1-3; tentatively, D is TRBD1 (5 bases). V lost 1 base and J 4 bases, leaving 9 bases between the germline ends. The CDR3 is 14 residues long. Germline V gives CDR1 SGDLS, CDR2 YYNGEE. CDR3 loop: CASSVQGAGNTIYF. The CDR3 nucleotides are TGTGCCAGCAGCGTACAGGGTGCCGGAAACACCATATATTTT.

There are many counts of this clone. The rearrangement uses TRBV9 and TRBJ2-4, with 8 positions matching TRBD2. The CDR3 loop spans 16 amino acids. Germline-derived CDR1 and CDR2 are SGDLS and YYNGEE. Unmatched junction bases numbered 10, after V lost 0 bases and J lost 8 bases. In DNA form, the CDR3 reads TGTGCCAGCAGCGTAGGGCCCACTAGCGGCACAGACATTCAGTACTTC. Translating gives CASSVGPTSGTDIQYF.

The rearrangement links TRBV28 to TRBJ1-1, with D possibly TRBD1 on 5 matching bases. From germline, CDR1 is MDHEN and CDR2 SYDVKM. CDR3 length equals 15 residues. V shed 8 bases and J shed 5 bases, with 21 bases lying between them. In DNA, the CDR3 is TGTGCCAGCGGCGTCCCAGGACACCGGGGGACTGAAGCTTTCTTT. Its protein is CASGVPGHRGTEAFF.